This T cell receptor beta chain was captured by sequencing in a study of Ad26.COV2.S vaccination and SARS-CoV-2 variants. For the study at large: Donor was one of the participants in the Ad26.COV2.S arm of the COV1001 trial. Overall study results and limits: People given the vaccine had a wider spike-specific TCR breadth than placebo recipients did.

Using immunoSEQ multiplex PCR, the repertoire was profiled, and TCRdb retains in-frame clones only, with some absent. The data show hundreds of thousands of clones, 86% seen once. Trimming shortened V by 0 bases and J by 1 base, and 7 bases separated the two germline ends. CDR1 and CDR2 from the germline V gene are SGHRS and YFSETQ. CDR3 length: 14 amino acids. Treatment reported: 15 to 20 received Ad26.COV2.S at low or high dose, single or two shots; roughly five received placebo; per-sample allocation not given. On day 63 after the first injection, vaccine and placebo recipients gave samples. The table lists this clone with a count of one. Its antigen is undetermined.

The sequenced sample was peripheral blood, obtained in a trial of Ad26.COV2.S vaccine versus placebo. This sequence originates from a person aged 18-65 years who received the Ad26.COV2.S COVID-19 vaccine or a placebo. The chain recombines TRBV5-1 with TRBJ2-5, with D uncertain. The CDR3: CASSLALAQETQYF. In DNA form, the CDR3 reads TGCGCCAGCAGCTTGGCATTAGCCCAAGAGACCCAGTACTTC.